The 14 T cell receptor beta chains below come from one sample, sequenced in a study of memory CD4+ T cells and cytomegalovirus serostatus. The sort gate was single viable CD3+CD4+CD8-CD45RO+ cells for memory CD4+ T cells. Only in-frame clones appear in the TCRdb table, and some are missing; sequencing was by immunoSEQ multiplex PCR. The sample lists roughly 50,000 clones, approximately 80% seen once, with about 0.82% in the top ten. Sequencing input: memory CD4+ T cells from blood. These receptors were collected from an adult in good health and CMV-seronegative.

The chain is built from TRBV15 and TRBJ1-6; D remains ambiguous. Trimming pared 2 bases from V and 8 bases from J, leaving 7 bases between. Germline V gene sequence: CDR1 LNHNV, CDR2 YYDKDF (reference sequence). The CDR3 has 13 residues. The CDR3 sequence: CATSRYEDSPLHF. CDR3 coding DNA: TGTGCCACCAGCAGATATGAAGATTCACCCCTCCACTTT.

The chain joins TRBV7-2 to TRBJ2-1, with D unclear. This CDR3 contains 15 residues. V was pared by 1 base and J by 0 bases, with 7 bases between. Germline assignment: CDR1 SGHTA and CDR2 FQGNSA. The CDR3 sequence is CASSLDPSSYNEQFF. Here the CDR3 DNA reads TGTGCCAGCAGCTTAGACCCGAGCTCCTACAATGAGCAGTTCTTC.

This chain joins TRBV19 and TRBJ1-2; D might be TRBD1 (6 bases). The V gene lost 7 bases and the J gene lost 6 bases, with 15 bases spanning the gap. Looked up from germline, CDR1 is LNHDA and CDR2 is SQIVND (reference sequence). The CDR3 is 13 residues long. The CDR3, as DNA: TGTGCCAGTAATACAGGGTTTCGTGATGGCTACACCTTC. This gives the protein CASNTGFRDGYTF.

The chain uses TRBV13 and TRBJ2-1; TRBD1 might be the D (6 bases). CDR1 and CDR2 from the germline V gene are PRHDT and FYEKMQ (reference sequence). Trimming shortened V by 1 base and J by 8 bases, and 12 bases separated the two germline ends. The CDR3 loop spans 14 amino acids. The DNA for the CDR3 is TGTGCCAGCAGCTTAGTATCAGGGGTGGATGAGCAGTTCTTC. Translated: CASSLVSGVDEQFF.

The gene calls are TRBV19 and TRBJ1-1; D is unclear. The CDR3 totals 14 residues. The V gene's germline CDR1 is LNHDA and CDR2 SQIVND (reference sequence). Between the trimmed V and J ends, which lost 3 bases and 6 bases, there was a span of 14 bases. CDR3: CASSISVLAAEAFF. The CDR3 nucleotides read TGTGCCAGTAGTATTTCGGTTTTGGCCGCTGAAGCTTTCTTT.

This clone was observed once. Different DNA sequences within this sample yield the same CDR3. This chain links TRBV30 with TRBJ1-2; TRBD1 might be the D (5 bases). There are 12 residues in the CDR3. Germline CDR1 and CDR2: GTSNPN and SVGIG (reference sequence). Trimming pared 3 bases from V and 2 bases from J, leaving 7 bases between. The CDR3 coding sequence is TGTGCCTGGAGCGGGGGGAACTATGGCTACACCTTC. This translates into CAWSGGNYGYTF. Using reference TRBV30 and TRBJ1-2 for the parts outside the CDR3, the full variable domain is SQTIHQWPATLVQPVGSPLSLECTVEGTSNPNLYWYRQAAGRGLQLLFYSVGIGQISSEVPQNLSASRPQDRQFILSSKKLLLSDSGFYLCAWSGGNYGYTFGSGTRLTVV.

This clone was found many times. The gene calls are TRBV2 and TRBJ1-1, with D possibly TRBD1 on 6 matching bases. The CDR3 extends over 15 amino acids. Germline-derived CDR1 and CDR2 are SNHLY and FYNNEI. The V and J ends lost 7 bases and 0 bases respectively, with 15 bases between them. The CDR3 spells CASNVQGTLNTEAFF. The CDR3 DNA follows: TGTGCCAGCAACGTGCAGGGGACGTTGAACACTGAAGCTTTCTTT.

The chain joins TRBV6-5 to TRBJ1-2, with 10 nucleotides matching TRBD1. J lost 4 bases, V lost 2 bases, and 7 bases had no gene match. The CDR3 spans 16 residues. The germline V gene has CDR1 MNHEY and CDR2 SVGAGI. The CDR3 DNA reads TGTGCCAGCAGTTACGTCCGGACAGGGGGTAGCTATGGCTACACCTTC. Translated, it gives CASSYVRTGGSYGYTF.

This clone was found once. This chain joins TRBV19 and TRBJ2-7, with 11 bases matching TRBD2. Germline V lookup: CDR1 LNHDA, CDR2 SQIVND (reference sequence). J was trimmed by 3 bases and V by 5 bases; bases with no gene match: 15. This CDR3 is built from 18 residues. Written as DNA, the CDR3 is TGTGCCAGTAGTCCCCGGCCGCTAGCGGGAGGCTCCTTCTACGAGCAGTACTTC. This sequence encodes CASSPRPLAGGSFYEQYF.

A single count supports this clone. The gene calls are TRBV2 and TRBJ1-1, with no clear D. CDR1 SNHLY and CDR2 FYNNEI come from the germline V gene. V shed 5 bases and J shed 1 base, with 5 bases lying between them. The CDR3 contains 12 residues. In DNA, the CDR3 is TGTGCCAGCAGTACAGAGAACACTGAAGCTTTCTTT. It yields the protein CASSTENTEAFF.

This clone is medium-sized by share. This chain connects TRBV7-2 to TRBJ1-2; unclear D gene. This CDR3 contains 15 residues. V was trimmed by 5 bases and J by 8 bases, leaving 21 bases between them. Germline-derived CDR1 and CDR2 are SGHTA and FQGNSA. CDR3: CASSPNPQVGIGYTF. CDR3 bases: TGTGCCAGCAGCCCTAATCCGCAGGTGGGGATCGGCTACACCTTC.

This chain joins TRBV7-8 and TRBJ2-3; TRBD2 might be the D (5 bases). The CDR3 loop spans 12 amino acids. The V gene lost 5 bases and the J gene lost 6 bases, with 9 bases spanning the gap. From germline, CDR1 is SGHVS and CDR2 FQNEAQ. The CDR3 here is CASSPGGDTQYF. The DNA for the CDR3 is TGTGCCAGCAGCCCAGGCGGGGATACGCAGTATTTT.

The rearrangement joins TRBV5-1 to TRBJ2-5; the match to TRBD2 covers 8 bases. After removal of 1 base from V and 2 bases from J, the junction contained 4 bases not matched to a gene. The germline CDR1 and CDR2 sequences are SGHRS and YFSETQ. The CDR3 runs 15 residues. The CDR3 loop is CASSLITGGQETQYF. In DNA form, the CDR3 reads TGCGCCAGCAGCTTGATTACGGGGGGGCAAGAGACCCAGTACTTC.

The chain has TRBV19 and TRBJ1-5; possible D gene TRBD1, 5 bases. V lost 6 bases, J lost 1 base, and 7 bases lay in between. Germline CDR1 reads LNHDA; CDR2 reads SQIVND (reference sequence). The CDR3 consists of 13 residues. The DNA of the CDR3 is TGTGCCAGTAGGACAGAGAGCAATCAGCCCCAGCATTTT. It encodes CASRTESNQPQHF.